This T cell receptor (beta chain) was captured in a study of vaccination effects on CD4 cells after COVID-19. The overall study: Post-vaccine samples followed the second dose by a median of 72 days. Overall study findings and caveats: Late after vaccination, infection- and vaccine-induced clones showed marked clonal contraction.

There are 13 residues in the CDR3. Trimming removed 6 bases at V and 1 base at J, with 7 bases between. Germline V gene lookup returns CDR1 SNHLY and CDR2 FYNNEI. Only in-frame clones appear in the TCRdb table, and some are missing; sequencing was by immunoSEQ multiplex PCR. The sample lists over 25,000 clones, under 90% seen once, with roughly 1.4% in the top ten. Regarding this clone: What it recognizes is unknown.

Expansion of antigen-specific CD4+ T cells with viral peptide pools was carried out by the ViraFEST assay before sequencing. Subsequent to a culture period of about ten days, CD4+ T cells were isolated. Vaccination of participants consisted of two doses of either the BNT162b2 or mRNA-1273 vaccine. Half-medium exchanges with IL-2 medium took place on days 3 and 7. The origin of this receptor is a human donor who received a COVID-19 vaccine. Some clones in this sample may be carry-over from other donors' samples. This rearrangement joins TRBV2 to TRBJ2-1, with D uncertain. The sample here was CD4+ T cells from PBMCs cultured with HCoV-NL63 spike peptides, taken after COVID-19 vaccination. The CDR3 here is CASSAGSYNEQFF. The CDR3 nucleotides are TGTGCCAGCAGCGCCGGGTCCTACAATGAGCAGTTCTTC.